Each of the 5 T cell receptor beta chains below was sequenced from the same sample in a study of shared clonotypes between healthy human individuals. Libraries were prepared by immunoSEQ multiplex PCR; TCRdb keeps only in-frame clonotypes and omits some of them. The sample consists of a few million clones, approximately 95% of them appearing once. The sequenced sample was naive CD4+ T cells from PBMCs. Subset defined: CD45RA+ positively selected. These receptors all come from a man younger than 35 in good health. Some clones in this sample may be carry-over from other donors' samples.

The chain is built from TRBV9 and TRBJ2-1; TRBD2 matches at 10 bases. From germline, CDR1 is SGDLS and CDR2 YYNGEE. The CDR3 covers 15 residues. V shed 2 bases and J 4 bases; nucleotides not matched to a gene: 3. The CDR3 coding sequence is TGTGCCAGCAGCGTCACTAGCGGGGTTTACAATGAGCAGTTCTTC. Protein sequence: CASSVTSGVYNEQFF. The variable domain in full, completed from reference TRBV9 and TRBJ2-1, reads DSGVTQTPKHLITATGQRVTLRCSPRSGDLSVYWYQQSLDQGLQFLIQYYNGEERAKGNILERFSAQQFPDLHSELNLSSLELGDSALYFCASSVTSGVYNEQFFGPGTRLTVL.

The genes are TRBV5-3 and TRBJ2-1, with unresolved D. TRBV5-3 is an open reading frame, and its role is uncertain. Trimming left V 5 bases short and J 5 bases short, with 14 bases between. The CDR3 has 14 residues. This CDR3 reads CARRPPAGDNEQFF. The CDR3 nucleotides are TGTGCCAGAAGACCACCCGCTGGGGACAATGAGCAGTTCTTC.

The chain has TRBV9 and TRBJ1-5, with D hard to call. V shed 0 bases and J shed 0 bases, with 7 bases lying between them. Looked up from germline, CDR1 is SGDLS and CDR2 is YYNGEE. The CDR3 runs 15 residues. Here the CDR3 DNA reads TGTGCCAGCAGCGTAGATCACGCTAGCAATCAGCCCCAGCATTTT. Protein product: CASSVDHASNQPQHF.

This clone was seen a single time. CDR3 nucleotides: TGTGCCAGCAGCGTCCTGGGACTAGCGGGAGTAGATACGCAGTATTTT. Translating gives CASSVLGLAGVDTQYF. The chain carries TRBV9 and TRBJ2-3, with 14 bases matching TRBD2. From germline, CDR1 is SGDLS and CDR2 YYNGEE. Trimming cost V 2 bases and J 5 bases; bases outside gene matches: 4. The CDR3 length is 16 residues.

This clone occurred a few times. The V gene is TRBV30, the J gene TRBJ1-5, with a tentative D call TRBD1 (6 bases). V was pared by 1 base and J by 8 bases, with 15 bases between. This CDR3 is 14 amino acids long. From germline, CDR1 is GTSNPN and CDR2 SVGIG (reference sequence). The CDR3 DNA reads as TGTGCCTGGAGTGGGGACACCCGGTTAGAGCCCCAGCATTTT. Protein: CAWSGDTRLEPQHF.